This T cell receptor (beta chain) was sequenced in a study of blood T cell repertoires in COVID-19 (dated by TCRdb to 2018 to 2021). Regarding the study in general: Samples covering the acute and convalescent phases of COVID-19 were provided by collaborators in the United States, Italy and Spain. The prospective study material was composed of cDNA or gDNA derived from T cells, B-cell-depleted T cells, or PBMCs. Deeply sampled blood TCRbeta repertoires from subjects exposed to, actively infected with, or recovered from COVID-19 were included in the dataset. The repertoires were released in a freely available public database meant as a resource for research on the immune response to SARS-CoV-2. The samples were drawn from the first 160 participants of the ongoing ImmuneRACE study and from some 1,300 subjects provided by 6 global collaborators. The sample metadata nearly always contained a de-identified subject ID, COVID-19 status, age in years and sex. Where available, HLA class I and class II types were obtained from metadata supplied by the sample provider rather than from assay-based typing.

A word on this clone: Its antigen remains unidentified. No much larger clone exists at a distance of one base, and base qualities are not known.

What the work shows at the level of the full study, not this receptor alone: The amount of clinical and demographic metadata varied by source and participant and was provided uncurated.

Each collaborating institution followed its own protocols to collect whole blood in K2EDTA tubes. For TCRbeta analysis, collaborator samples were shipped as frozen whole blood, as isolated PBMCs, or as DNA extracted from either sample type. TCRbeta CDR3 regions were amplified from genomic DNA by means of the immunoSEQ Assay, a bias-controlled multiplex PCR. Under the source paper's analysis protocol: The number of nucleated cells in each sample was estimated by amplification of reference gene primers within the assay. Sequence reads were collapsed and filtered to measure the absolute abundance of every unique TCRbeta CDR3 rearrangement. For each sample, productive Simpson clonality was calculated by taking the square root of Simpson's diversity index across productive rearrangements. TCRdb took this table from immuneACCESS and kept in-frame rearrangements with V and J called. Such tables lack part of the clones; where checked against another copy, unresolved V genes explain under half of the gap, and the rest is unexplained. That table supplies the V and J calls and clone size; D and trimming were determined from the DNA. The table for this sample lists 110,000 to 150,000 clones; 80% of them were counted only once. Less than 5.5% of the sample is in the top ten clones.

CDR1 and CDR2, looked up from the germline V gene, are SGHVS and FQNEAQ. The CDR3 starts with the cysteine, ends with the phenylalanine, and has 14 residues. Only the CDR3 DNA stays, 42 bases, in frame from base 1. V was cut back by 5 bases and J by 3 bases, leaving a gap of 14 bases between them. The chain couples TRBV7-8 to TRBJ2-7; the D gene is possibly TRBD1, with 5 bases matching. The material sequenced was peripheral blood. The TCR originated in a woman in her forties or fifties with acute or convalescent COVID-19. The CDR3 here reads CASSPGQQDYEQYF. The nucleotide sequence is given as TGTGCCAGCAGCCCCGGCCAACAGGACTACGAGCAGTACTTC. Supplemented by the reference TRBV7-8 and TRBJ2-7 proteins around the CDR3, the complete variable domain is GAGVSQSPRYKVAKRGQDVALRCDPISGHVSLFWYQQALGQGPEFLTYFQNEAQLDKSGLPSDRFFAERPEGSVSTLKIQRTQQEDSAVYLCASSPGQQDYEQYFGPGTRLTVT.